This TCR beta chain was sequenced for a study of shared clonotypes between healthy human individuals. Clones were sequenced by immunoSEQ multiplex PCR, and TCRdb holds only the in-frame ones, with some missing. The table has 95,000 to 120,000 clones, approximately 70% seen once. Among the donors, all were Caucasian adults who lived in Nashville, Tennessee. The V gene end was trimmed by 0 bases and the J gene end by 1 base; junction bases not matched to a gene: 3. Germline CDR1 SGHNT, CDR2 YYREEE (reference sequence). This CDR3 spans 18 amino acids. The receptor's source is a woman younger than 45 in good health. The V and J genes are TRBV5-4 and TRBJ2-6, with 11 bases matching TRBD2. The sample was memory CD8+ T cells sorted from blood. The subset here: CD45RO+ cells pooled with CCR7-negative TemRA cells. DNA for the CDR3: TGTGCCAGCAGCTTGGTAACTAGCGGGAGTTCTGGGGCCAACGTCCTGACTTTC. Its translation: CASSLVTSGSSGANVLTF.